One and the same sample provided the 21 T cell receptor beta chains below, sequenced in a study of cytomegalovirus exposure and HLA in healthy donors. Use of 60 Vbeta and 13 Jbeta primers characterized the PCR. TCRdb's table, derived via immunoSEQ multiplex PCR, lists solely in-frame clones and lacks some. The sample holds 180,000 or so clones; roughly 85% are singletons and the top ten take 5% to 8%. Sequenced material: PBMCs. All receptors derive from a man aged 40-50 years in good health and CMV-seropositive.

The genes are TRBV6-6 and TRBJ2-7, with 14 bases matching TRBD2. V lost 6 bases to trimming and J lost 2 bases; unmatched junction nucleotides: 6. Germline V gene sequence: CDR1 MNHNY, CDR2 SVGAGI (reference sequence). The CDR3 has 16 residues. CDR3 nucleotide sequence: TGTGCCAGCAGCAAAGGACTAGCGGGAGGTACCTACGAGCAGTACTTC. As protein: CASSKGLAGGTYEQYF.

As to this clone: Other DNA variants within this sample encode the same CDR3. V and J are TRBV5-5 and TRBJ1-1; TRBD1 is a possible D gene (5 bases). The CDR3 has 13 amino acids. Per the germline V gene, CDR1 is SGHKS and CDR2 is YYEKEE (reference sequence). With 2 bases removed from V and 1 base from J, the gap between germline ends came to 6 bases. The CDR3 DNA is TGTGCCAGCAGCTTAAGGGGGAACACTGAAGCTTTCTTT. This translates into CASSLRGNTEAFF.

Written as DNA, the CDR3 is TGCGCCAGCAGACCGCTGGGGGGGCCCTACGAGCAGTACTTC. It codes for CASRPLGGPYEQYF. The chain has TRBV5-1 and TRBJ2-7; TRBD2 might be the D (7 bases). The germline V gene has CDR1 SGHRS and CDR2 YFSETQ. This CDR3 comprises 14 residues. V lost 5 bases and J lost 2, with 14 bases in between.

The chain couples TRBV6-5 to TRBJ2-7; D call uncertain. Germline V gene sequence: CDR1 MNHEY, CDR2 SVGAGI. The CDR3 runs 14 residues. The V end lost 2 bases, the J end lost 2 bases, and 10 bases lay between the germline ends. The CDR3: CASSYGRTTYEQYF. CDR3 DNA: TGTGCCAGCAGTTACGGTAGAACGACCTACGAGCAGTACTTC.

CDR3 bases: TGCGCCAGCAGCTTTTCTAGACAGGTGGGAACTGAAGCTTTCTTT. It is translated as CASSFSRQVGTEAFF. The chain links TRBV5-1 to TRBJ1-1; possibly TRBD1 for D (6 bases). The CDR3 covers 15 residues. Germline V gene data show CDR1 as SGHRS and CDR2 as YFSETQ. V dropped 2 bases and J dropped 5 bases, with 16 bases sitting between them.

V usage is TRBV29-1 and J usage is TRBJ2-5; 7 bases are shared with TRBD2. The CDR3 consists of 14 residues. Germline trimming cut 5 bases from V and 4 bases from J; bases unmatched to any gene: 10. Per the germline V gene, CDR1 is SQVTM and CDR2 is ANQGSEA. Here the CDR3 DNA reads TGCAGCGTTTTAGCGGCGGGAGCCCCAGAGACCCAGTACTTC. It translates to CSVLAAGAPETQYF.

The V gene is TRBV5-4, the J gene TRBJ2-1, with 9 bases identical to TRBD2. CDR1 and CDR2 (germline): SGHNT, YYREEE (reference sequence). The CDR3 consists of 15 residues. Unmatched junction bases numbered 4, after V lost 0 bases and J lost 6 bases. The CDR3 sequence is CASSLGGRALNEQFF. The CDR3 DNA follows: TGTGCCAGCAGCTTGGGCGGGAGGGCCCTCAATGAGCAGTTCTTC.

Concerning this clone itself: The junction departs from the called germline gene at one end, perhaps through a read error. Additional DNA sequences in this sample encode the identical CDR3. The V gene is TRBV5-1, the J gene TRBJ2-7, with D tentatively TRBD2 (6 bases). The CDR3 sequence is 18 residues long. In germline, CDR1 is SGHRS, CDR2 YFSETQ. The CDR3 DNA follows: TGCGCCAGCAGCTCCCCGGCGCAGGCTGGCGGGGTCTCCTACGAGCAGTACTTT. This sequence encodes CASSSPAQAGGVSYEQYF.

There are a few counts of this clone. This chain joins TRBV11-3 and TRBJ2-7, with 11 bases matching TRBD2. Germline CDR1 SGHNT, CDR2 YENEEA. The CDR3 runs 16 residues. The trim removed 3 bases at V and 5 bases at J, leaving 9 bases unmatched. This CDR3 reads CASSLTRGLAVHEQYF. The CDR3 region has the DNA TGTGCCAGCAGCTTGACCCGGGGACTAGCGGTCCACGAGCAGTACTTC.

The CDR3 spells CASSPGPGYTEAFF. In DNA, the CDR3 is TGTGCCAGCAGTCCCGGCCCGGGATACACTGAAGCTTTCTTT. The rearrangement uses TRBV27 and TRBJ1-1; D call uncertain. The CDR3 is 14 amino acids. Trimming stripped 5 bases from V and 3 bases from J, with 13 bases between. The germline V gene encodes CDR1 MNHEY and CDR2 SMNVEV (reference sequence).

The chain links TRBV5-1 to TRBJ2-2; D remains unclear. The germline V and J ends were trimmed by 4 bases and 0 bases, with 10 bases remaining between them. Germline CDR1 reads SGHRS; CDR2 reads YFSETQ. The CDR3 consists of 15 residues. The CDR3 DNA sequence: TGCGCCAGCAGCATAACAGAATCGAACACCGGGGAGCTGTTTTTT. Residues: CASSITESNTGELFF.

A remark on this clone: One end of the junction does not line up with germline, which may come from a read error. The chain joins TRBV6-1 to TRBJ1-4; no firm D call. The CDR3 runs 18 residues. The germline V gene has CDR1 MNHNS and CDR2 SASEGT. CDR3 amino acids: CASSEALQLRGSQLYFSF. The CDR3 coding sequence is TGTGCCAGCAGTGAAGCGCTTCAGTTGCGGGGATCACAGTTGTATTTCTCATTT.

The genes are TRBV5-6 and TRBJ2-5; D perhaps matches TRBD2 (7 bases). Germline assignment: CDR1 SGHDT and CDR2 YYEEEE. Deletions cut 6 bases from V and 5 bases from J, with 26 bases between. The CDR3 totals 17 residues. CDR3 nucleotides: TGTGCCAGCATCCTGCCGGAGCAACCCAAGGGGGGGGAGACCCAGTACTTC. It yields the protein CASILPEQPKGGETQYF. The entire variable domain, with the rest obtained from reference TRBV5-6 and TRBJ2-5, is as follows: DAGVTQSPTHLIKTRGQQVTLRCSPKSGHDTVSWYQQALGQGPQFIFQYYEEEERQRGNFPDRFSGHQFPNYSSELNVNALLLGDSALYLCASILPEQPKGGETQYFGPGTRLLVL.

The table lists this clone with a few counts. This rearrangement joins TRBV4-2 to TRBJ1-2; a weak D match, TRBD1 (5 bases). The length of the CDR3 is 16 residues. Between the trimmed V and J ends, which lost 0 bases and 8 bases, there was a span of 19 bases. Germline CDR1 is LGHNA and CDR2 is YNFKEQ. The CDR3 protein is CASSQELGQGGDGYTF. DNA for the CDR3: TGTGCCAGCAGCCAAGAACTAGGGCAGGGAGGAGACGGCTACACCTTC.

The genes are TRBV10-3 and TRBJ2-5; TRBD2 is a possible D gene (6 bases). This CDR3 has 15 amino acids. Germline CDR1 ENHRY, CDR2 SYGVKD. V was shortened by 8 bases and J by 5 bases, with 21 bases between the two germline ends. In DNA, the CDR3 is TGTGCCATCGGGGATTCGGGACTGGGGAGGGAGACCCAGTACTTC. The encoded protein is CAIGDSGLGRETQYF.

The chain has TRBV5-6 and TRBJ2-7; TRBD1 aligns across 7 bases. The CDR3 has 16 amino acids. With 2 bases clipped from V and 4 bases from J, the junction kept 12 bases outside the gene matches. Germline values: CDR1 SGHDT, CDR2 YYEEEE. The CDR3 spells CASSFWGSGQIYEQYF. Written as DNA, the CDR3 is TGTGCCAGCAGCTTTTGGGGTTCGGGACAGATATACGAGCAGTACTTC.

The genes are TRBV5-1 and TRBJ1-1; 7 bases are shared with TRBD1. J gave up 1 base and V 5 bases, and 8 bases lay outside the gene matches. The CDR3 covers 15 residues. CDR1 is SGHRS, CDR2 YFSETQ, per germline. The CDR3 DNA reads TGCGCCAGCAGTCCGACAGGGAAAGAGAACACTGAAGCTTTCTTT. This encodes CASSPTGKENTEAFF.

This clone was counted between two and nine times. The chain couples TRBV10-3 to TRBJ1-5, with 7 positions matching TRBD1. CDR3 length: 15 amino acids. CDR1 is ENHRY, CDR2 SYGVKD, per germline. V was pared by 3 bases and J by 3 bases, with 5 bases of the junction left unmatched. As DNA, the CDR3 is TGTGCCATCAGTGACCCCGGGACAGACAATCAGCCCCAGCATTTT. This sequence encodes CAISDPGTDNQPQHF.

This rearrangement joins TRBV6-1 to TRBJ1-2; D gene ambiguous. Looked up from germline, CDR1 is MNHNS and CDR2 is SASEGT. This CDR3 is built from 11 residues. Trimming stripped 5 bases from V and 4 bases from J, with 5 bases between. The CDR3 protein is CASSPLYGYTF. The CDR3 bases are TGTGCCAGCAGTCCCCTCTATGGCTACACCTTC.

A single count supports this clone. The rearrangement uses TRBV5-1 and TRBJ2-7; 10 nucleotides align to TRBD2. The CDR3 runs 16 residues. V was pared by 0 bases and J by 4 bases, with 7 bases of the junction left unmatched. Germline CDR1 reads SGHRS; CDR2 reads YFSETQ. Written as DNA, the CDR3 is TGCGCCAGCAGCTTGGTTAGCGGGAGGATCCCGTACGAGCAGTACTTC. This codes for CASSLVSGRIPYEQYF.

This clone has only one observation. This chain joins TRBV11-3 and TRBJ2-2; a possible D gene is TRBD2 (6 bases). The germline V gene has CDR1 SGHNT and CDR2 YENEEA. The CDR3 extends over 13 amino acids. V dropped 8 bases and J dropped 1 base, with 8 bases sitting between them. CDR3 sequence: CASSRENTGELFF. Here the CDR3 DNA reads TGTGCCAGCTCGCGGGAGAACACCGGGGAGCTGTTTTTT.